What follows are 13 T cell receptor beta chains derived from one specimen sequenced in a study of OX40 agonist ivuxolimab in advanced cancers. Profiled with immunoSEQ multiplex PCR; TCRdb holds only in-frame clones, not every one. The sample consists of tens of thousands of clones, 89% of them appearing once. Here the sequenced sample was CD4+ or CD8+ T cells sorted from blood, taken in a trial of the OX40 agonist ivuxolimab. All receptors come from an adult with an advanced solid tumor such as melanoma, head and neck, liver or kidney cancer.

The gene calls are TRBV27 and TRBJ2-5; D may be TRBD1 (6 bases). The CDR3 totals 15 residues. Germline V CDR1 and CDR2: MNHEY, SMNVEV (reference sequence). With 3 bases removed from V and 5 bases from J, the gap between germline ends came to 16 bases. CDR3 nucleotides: TGTGCCAGCAGTTTGTTCACAGGGAAGAAGGAGACCCAGTACTTC. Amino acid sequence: CASSLFTGKKETQYF.

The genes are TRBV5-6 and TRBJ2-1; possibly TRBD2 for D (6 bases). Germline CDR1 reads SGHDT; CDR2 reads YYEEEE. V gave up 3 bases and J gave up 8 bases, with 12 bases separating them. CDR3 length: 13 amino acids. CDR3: CASSWLGDYEQFF. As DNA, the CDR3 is TGTGCCAGCAGCTGGCTCGGGGACTATGAGCAGTTCTTC.

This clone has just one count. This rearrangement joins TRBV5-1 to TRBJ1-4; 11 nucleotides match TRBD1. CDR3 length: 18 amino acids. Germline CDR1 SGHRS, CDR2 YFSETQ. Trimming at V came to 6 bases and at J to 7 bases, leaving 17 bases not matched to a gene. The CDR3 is CASNPYVGQGVLGEKLFF. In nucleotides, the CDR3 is TGCGCCAGCAACCCGTACGTGGGACAGGGGGTTTTGGGTGAAAAACTGTTTTTT.

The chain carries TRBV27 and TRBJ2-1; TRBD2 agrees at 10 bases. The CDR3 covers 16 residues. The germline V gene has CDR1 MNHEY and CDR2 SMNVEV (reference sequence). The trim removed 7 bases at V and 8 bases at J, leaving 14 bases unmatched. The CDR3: CASNPSGRELGDEQFF. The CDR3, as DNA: TGTGCCAGCAATCCCAGCGGGAGGGAGCTCGGCGATGAGCAGTTCTTC.

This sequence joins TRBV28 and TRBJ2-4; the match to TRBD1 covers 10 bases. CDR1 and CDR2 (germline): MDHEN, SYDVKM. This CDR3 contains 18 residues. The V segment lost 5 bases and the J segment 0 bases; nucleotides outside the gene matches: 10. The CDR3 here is CASSRTGGAVLAKNIQYF. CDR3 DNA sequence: TGTGCCAGCAGTCGGACAGGGGGGGCGGTTCTAGCCAAAAACATTCAGTACTTC. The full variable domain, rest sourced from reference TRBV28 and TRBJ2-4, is DVKVTQSSRYLVKRTGEKVFLECVQDMDHENMFWYRQDPGLGLRLIYFSYDVKMKEKGDIPEGYSVSREKKERFSLILESASTNQTSMYLCASSRTGGAVLAKNIQYFGAGTRLSVL.

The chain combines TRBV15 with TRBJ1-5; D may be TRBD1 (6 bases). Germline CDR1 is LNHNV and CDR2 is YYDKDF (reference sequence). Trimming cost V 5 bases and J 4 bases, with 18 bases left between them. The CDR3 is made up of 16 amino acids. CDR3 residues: CATSAVSGTRNQPQHF. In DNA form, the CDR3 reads TGTGCCACCAGCGCGGTTTCCGGGACAAGAAATCAGCCCCAGCATTTT.

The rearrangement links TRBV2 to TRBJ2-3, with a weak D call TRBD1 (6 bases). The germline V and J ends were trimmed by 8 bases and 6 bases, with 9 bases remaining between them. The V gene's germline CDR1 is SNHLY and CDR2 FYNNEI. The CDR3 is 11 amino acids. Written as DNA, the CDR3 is TGTGCCAGCTCAGGGGCCGATACGCAGTATTTT. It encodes CASSGADTQYF.

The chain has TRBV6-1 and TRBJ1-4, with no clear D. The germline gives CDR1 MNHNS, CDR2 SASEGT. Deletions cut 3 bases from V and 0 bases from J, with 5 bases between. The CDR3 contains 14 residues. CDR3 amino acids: CASSDLTTNEKLFF. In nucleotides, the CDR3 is TGTGCCAGCAGTGATCTGACAACTAATGAAAAACTGTTTTTT.

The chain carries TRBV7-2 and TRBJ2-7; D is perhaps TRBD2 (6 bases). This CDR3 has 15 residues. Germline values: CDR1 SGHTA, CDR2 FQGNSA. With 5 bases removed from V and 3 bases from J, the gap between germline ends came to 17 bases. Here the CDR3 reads CASSHGLGSGYEQYF. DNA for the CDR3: TGTGCCAGCAGCCACGGTTTGGGTAGCGGCTACGAGCAGTACTTC.

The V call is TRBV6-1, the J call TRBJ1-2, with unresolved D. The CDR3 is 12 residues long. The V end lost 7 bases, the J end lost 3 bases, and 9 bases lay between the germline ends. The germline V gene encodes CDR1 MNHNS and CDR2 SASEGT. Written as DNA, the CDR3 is TGTGCCAGCACGGGTTCGGACTATGGCTACACCTTC. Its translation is CASTGSDYGYTF.

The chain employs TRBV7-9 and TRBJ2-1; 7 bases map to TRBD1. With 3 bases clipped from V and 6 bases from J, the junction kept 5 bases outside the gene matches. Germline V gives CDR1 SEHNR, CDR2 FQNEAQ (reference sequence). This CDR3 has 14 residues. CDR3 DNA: TGTGCCAGCAGCTTCGGGCAGGGGGTCAATGAGCAGTTCTTC. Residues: CASSFGQGVNEQFF.

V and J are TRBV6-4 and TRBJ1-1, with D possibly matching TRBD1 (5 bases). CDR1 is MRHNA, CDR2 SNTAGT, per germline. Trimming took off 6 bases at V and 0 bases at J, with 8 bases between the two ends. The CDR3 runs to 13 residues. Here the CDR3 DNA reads TGTGCCAGCAGCGTGGACATGAACACTGAAGCTTTCTTT. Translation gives CASSVDMNTEAFF.

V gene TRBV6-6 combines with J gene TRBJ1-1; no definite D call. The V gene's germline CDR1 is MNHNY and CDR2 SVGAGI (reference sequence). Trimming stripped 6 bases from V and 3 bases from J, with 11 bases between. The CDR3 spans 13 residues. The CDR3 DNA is TGTGCCAGCAGACCCGGGTGGGACACTGAAGCTTTCTTT. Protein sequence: CASRPGWDTEAFF.